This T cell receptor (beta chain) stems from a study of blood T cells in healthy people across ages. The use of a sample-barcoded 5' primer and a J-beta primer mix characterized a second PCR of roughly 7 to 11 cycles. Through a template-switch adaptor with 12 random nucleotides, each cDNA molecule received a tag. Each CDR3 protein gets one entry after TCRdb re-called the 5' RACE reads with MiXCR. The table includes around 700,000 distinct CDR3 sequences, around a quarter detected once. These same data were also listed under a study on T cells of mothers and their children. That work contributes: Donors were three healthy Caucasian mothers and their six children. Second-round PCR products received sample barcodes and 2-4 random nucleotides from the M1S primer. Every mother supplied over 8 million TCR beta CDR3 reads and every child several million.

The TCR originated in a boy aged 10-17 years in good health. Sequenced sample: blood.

CDR3 protein: CASSSTSAISYEQYF. CDR3 DNA sequence: TGTGCCAGCAGTTCGACTAGCGCCATATCCTACGAGCAGTACTTC. The chain employs TRBV3-1 and TRBJ2-7; TRBD2 aligns across 8 bases. The CDR3 length is 15 residues. J gave up 1 base and V 6 bases, and 8 bases lay outside the gene matches. Germline V gene data show CDR1 as LGHDT and CDR2 as YNNKEL (reference sequence).